These 13 T cell receptor beta chains were all obtained from the same sample, sequenced in a study of vaccination and CD4 T cells after COVID-19. The sample's treatment: roughly 11-day PBMC culture with coronavirus spike peptide pools or control peptides (ViraFEST assay). The Oncomine TCR Beta short-read assay was applied to DNA of cultured CD4+ T cells. TCRdb re-called the PCR reads through MiXCR, storing one row per CDR3 protein. Here the sample spans 20,000 to 25,000 distinct CDR3 sequences, about 61% being singletons. These receptors have no identified antigens. Source: CD4+ T cells from blood, cultured in vitro, taken after SARS-CoV-2 vaccination. The receptor set was obtained from a human donor who received a COVID-19 vaccine.

V is TRBV7-8 and J is TRBJ1-1, with D unclear. The CDR3 consists of 14 residues. V dropped 1 base and J dropped 1 base, with 7 bases sitting between them. Germline V gene sequence: CDR1 SGHVS, CDR2 FQNEAQ. The DNA of the CDR3 is TGTGCCAGCAGCTTAGAGGAGGCGAACACTGAAGCTTTCTTT. As protein: CASSLEEANTEAFF.

This clonotype was counted only a few times. This sequence joins TRBV6-5 and TRBJ1-2; a weak D match, TRBD1 (5 bases). V lost 0 bases to trimming and J lost 0 bases, with 14 bases between them. This CDR3 contains 17 residues. CDR1 and CDR2 from the germline V gene are MNHEY and SVGAGI. DNA for the CDR3: TGTGCCAGCAGTTACTCCCGGGACGGAAGATCTAACTATGGCTACACCTTC. Translated: CASSYSRDGRSNYGYTF.

The J gene is TRBJ2-5, the V gene TRBV20-1; 14 positions agree with TRBD2. Germline V gene lookup returns CDR1 DFQATT and CDR2 SNEGSKA (reference sequence). The V and J ends lost 4 bases and 7 bases, in that order; junction bases with no gene match: 5. CDR3 size: 14 residues. CDR3 amino acids: CSATRLAGGRTQYF. CDR3 DNA sequence: TGCAGTGCTACCAGACTAGCGGGGGGGCGGACCCAGTACTTC.

J is TRBJ1-2 and V is TRBV20-1; 11 bases match TRBD1. Germline V lookup: CDR1 DFQATT, CDR2 SNEGSKA (reference sequence). J gave up 6 bases and V 6 bases, and 9 bases lay outside the gene matches. This CDR3 has 14 residues. CDR3 DNA: TGCAGTGCAACTCGGACAGGGGGCGAACATGGCTACACCTTC. Amino acids: CSATRTGGEHGYTF.

The chain has TRBV6-1 and TRBJ1-1; TRBD1 is a possible D gene (6 bases). The V gene lost 5 bases and the J gene lost 5 bases, with 9 bases spanning the gap. CDR1 is MNHNS, CDR2 SASEGT, per germline. This CDR3 comprises 12 residues. DNA for the CDR3: TGTGCCAGCAGTATCCAGGGGACTGAAGCTTTCTTT. It translates to CASSIQGTEAFF.

This clonotype occurred a few times. The genes are TRBV11-1 and TRBJ2-3; D uncertain. Germline assignment: CDR1 SGHAT and CDR2 FQDESV (reference sequence). V was trimmed by 5 bases and J by 3 bases, leaving 9 bases between them. This CDR3 has 13 amino acids. CDR3 region: CASSIDGTDTQYF. DNA for the CDR3: TGTGCCAGCAGCATTGACGGTACAGATACGCAGTATTTT.

This clonotype was seen only a few times. The chain has TRBV6-1 and TRBJ1-5, with D possibly matching TRBD1 (5 bases). The CDR3 length is 18 residues. The V end was cut by 3 bases, the J end by 2 bases, with 20 bases between. CDR1 MNHNS and CDR2 SASEGT come from the germline V gene. The CDR3, as DNA: TGTGCCAGCAGTGATAGCCAAAATTGGGGCAGGGGCAATCAGCCCCAGCATTTT. Amino acids: CASSDSQNWGRGNQPQHF.

In its sample, this clonotype was seen a few times. The chain has TRBV20-1 and TRBJ2-5; TRBD2 is a possible D gene (6 bases). The CDR3 is 19 residues long. The V gene lost 1 base and the J gene lost 4 bases, with 28 bases spanning the gap. Germline values: CDR1 DFQATT, CDR2 SNEGSKA (reference sequence). CDR3 amino acids: CSARASGLGFVRGRETQYF. The CDR3 DNA sequence: TGCAGTGCTAGAGCTTCGGGGTTGGGGTTTGTTCGGGGGAGAGAGACCCAGTACTTC.

The CDR3 DNA follows: TGCGCCAGCAGCCCTGCCCAGGGGAGTGGGGAGACCCAGTACTTC. Its translation is CASSPAQGSGETQYF. The V call is TRBV5-1, the J call TRBJ2-5; weak D call: TRBD1 (6 bases). The CDR3 has 15 amino acids. V dropped 4 bases and J dropped 5 bases, with 18 bases sitting between them. CDR1 and CDR2 from the germline V gene are SGHRS and YFSETQ.

This chain uses TRBV12-3 or TRBV12-4 with TRBJ1-3, with 10 bases fitting TRBD1. V dropped 4 bases and J dropped 2; count of bases not matched to a gene: 5. The length of the CDR3 is 16 residues. Here the CDR3 DNA reads TGTGCCAGCAGTTCAGACAGGGGGCATACTGGAAACACCATATATTTT. This translates into CASSSDRGHTGNTIYF.

The V call is TRBV20-1, the J call TRBJ1-1, with 7 positions matching TRBD1. The CDR3 has 15 amino acids. Germline assignment: CDR1 DFQATT and CDR2 SNEGSKA (reference sequence). V trimming: 4 bases; J trimming: 0 bases; junction bases outside the gene matches: 8. CDR3: CSATEGALMNTEAFF. The CDR3 DNA follows: TGCAGTGCTACGGAGGGGGCCTTAATGAACACTGAAGCTTTCTTT.

J is TRBJ1-5 and V is TRBV19; 9 nucleotides align to TRBD1. The CDR3 contains 15 residues. The germline CDR1 and CDR2 sequences are LNHDA and SQIVND (reference sequence). With 2 bases clipped from V and 4 bases from J, the junction kept 3 bases outside the gene matches. The CDR3 sequence is CASSIWDRVNQPQHF. The CDR3 nucleotides are TGTGCCAGTAGTATATGGGACAGGGTAAATCAGCCCCAGCATTTT.

This chain joins TRBV7-2 and TRBJ2-1; D perhaps matches TRBD2 (7 bases). V was trimmed by 5 bases and J by 4 bases, leaving 15 bases between them. CDR3 length: 15 amino acids. Germline CDR1 reads SGHTA; CDR2 reads FQGNSA. CDR3 sequence: CASSPPRGRYNEQFF. In nucleotides, the CDR3 is TGTGCCAGCAGCCCCCCGCGGGGGCGATACAATGAGCAGTTCTTC.